What follows is one T cell receptor beta chain and its context. This sample is part of a study of blood T cell repertoires in COVID-19. The wider study: COVID-19 samples collected from the United States, Italy and Spain covered acute and convalescent phases.

In the original processing: Amplification with reference gene primers provided the estimates of nucleated cell counts. The protocol was immunoSEQ multiplex PCR, while the TCRdb copy is restricted to in-frame clones and leaves out a portion. V and J calls plus clone size are reproduced from that table; the DNA served to infer D and trimming. The table has 270,000 or so clones, roughly 83% seen once. Followed longitudinally, the Seattle patients had been enrolled during active infection. The clonotype comes from a human donor with COVID-19, enrolled during active disease. The donor label of this sample is uncertain. Material: peripheral blood.

For the CDR3, the DNA is TGTGCCAGCAGCGCCCGGACAGCTTTTGAAAAACTGTTTTTT. This gives the protein CASSARTAFEKLFF. V is TRBV5-5 and J is TRBJ1-4; D is possibly TRBD1 (6 bases). Germline CDR1 reads SGHKS; CDR2 reads YYEKEE (reference sequence). This CDR3 region has 14 residues. With 4 bases removed from V and 7 bases from J, the gap between germline ends came to 14 bases.